One and the same sample provided the 10 T cell receptor beta chains below, sequenced in a study of cytomegalovirus exposure and HLA in healthy donors. PCR amplification relied on 60 Vbeta primers (plus 13 Jbeta primers). The method was immunoSEQ multiplex PCR; TCRdb's version includes in-frame clones alone and lacks a portion of them. The table shows roughly 80,000 clones, with about 76% occurring only once. The sample consisted of PBMCs. Receptors were obtained from a male donor in good health and CMV-seropositive.

This chain links TRBV6-4 with TRBJ2-5; TRBD2 aligns across 9 bases. V lost 2 bases and J lost 3; bases outside the gene matches: 4. Per germline, CDR1 MRHNA and CDR2 SNTAGT. This CDR3 region has 15 residues. The CDR3 here is CASSDLAGLEETQYF. DNA of the CDR3: TGTGCCAGCAGTGACCTAGCGGGGCTAGAAGAGACCCAGTACTTC.

This rearrangement joins TRBV5-1 to TRBJ2-1; TRBD2 agrees at 12 bases. After removal of 2 bases from V and 10 bases from J, the junction contained 7 bases not matched to a gene. The length of the CDR3 is 15 residues. The germline V gene encodes CDR1 SGHRS and CDR2 YFSETQ. CDR3 bases: TGCGCCAGCAGCTTATGGCGTCTAGCGGGAGGGGAGCAGTTCTTC. Its translation: CASSLWRLAGGEQFF.

The rearrangement links TRBV28 to TRBJ2-5; TRBD1 aligns across 7 bases. The V segment lost 6 bases and the J segment 3 bases; nucleotides outside the gene matches: 7. Germline V CDR1 and CDR2: MDHEN, SYDVKM. The CDR3 runs to 14 residues. CDR3 DNA: TGTGCCAGCAGCAATCCAACAGGGGAAGAGACCCAGTACTTC. Residues: CASSNPTGEETQYF.

The V and J genes are TRBV6-5 and TRBJ1-1, with 7 bases lining up with TRBD1. Per the germline V gene, CDR1 is MNHEY and CDR2 is SVGAGI. The CDR3 runs 13 residues. V shed 2 bases and J 5 bases; nucleotides not matched to a gene: 2. CDR3 nucleotide sequence: TGTGCCAGCAGTTACAGGGGGCGTACTGAAGCTTTCTTT. Protein sequence: CASSYRGRTEAFF.

This rearrangement joins TRBV6-4 to TRBJ1-1; TRBD1 is a possible D gene (6 bases). The CDR3 totals 14 residues. The germline gives CDR1 MRHNA, CDR2 SNTAGT. Trimming took off 4 bases at V and 7 bases at J, with 16 bases between the two ends. In DNA, the CDR3 is TGTGCCAGCAGTGCCATCCCGGGACAAGGTGAAGCTTTCTTT. This translates into CASSAIPGQGEAFF.

The chain uses TRBV25-1 and TRBJ2-5; a weak D match, TRBD1 (5 bases). This CDR3 comprises 13 residues. Germline V gene lookup returns CDR1 MGHDK and CDR2 SYGVNS. V was clipped by 6 bases and J by 5 bases, with 13 bases between them. CDR3 region: CASRGPRGETQYF. The DNA of the CDR3 is TGTGCCAGCAGAGGACCTAGGGGCGAGACCCAGTACTTC.

The chain couples TRBV5-6 to TRBJ2-3; D may be TRBD2 (5 bases). V was trimmed by 4 bases and J by 0 bases, leaving 15 bases between them. Germline V lookup: CDR1 SGHDT, CDR2 YYEEEE. This CDR3 comprises 16 residues. CDR3 protein: CASSRVVGGSTDTQYF. CDR3 DNA sequence: TGTGCCAGCAGCCGGGTAGTGGGCGGGAGCACAGATACGCAGTATTTT.

CDR3 in DNA: TGCAGCGTTGATTTATTCAGCTATGGCTACACCTTC. It is translated as CSVDLFSYGYTF. The chain has TRBV29-1 and TRBJ1-2; unclear D gene. Germline lookup yields CDR1 SQVTM and CDR2 ANQGSEA. This CDR3 is 12 amino acids long. V was pared by 3 bases and J by 4 bases, with 9 bases between.

The rearrangement joins TRBV19 to TRBJ2-5; 12 bases map to TRBD2. J was trimmed by 4 bases and V by 6 bases; bases with no gene match: 12. Germline V gives CDR1 LNHDA, CDR2 SQIVND (reference sequence). The CDR3 extends over 17 amino acids. In DNA form, the CDR3 reads TGTGCCAGTAGCCCAAAGACTAGCGGGAGTTTAGGAGAGACCCAGTACTTC. Translated, it gives CASSPKTSGSLGETQYF.

This clone appeared a few times. The J gene is TRBJ1-3, the V gene TRBV4-1; D is perhaps TRBD1 (5 bases). Trimming took 1 base from V and 0 from J, leaving 10 bases between them. The CDR3 has 16 residues. Germline loops: CDR1 MGHRA, CDR2 YSYEKL. CDR3 amino acids: CASSQGQFLSGNTIYF. CDR3 bases: TGCGCCAGCAGCCAAGGACAGTTCCTCTCTGGAAACACCATATATTTT.